The rows below give T cell receptor beta chains drawn from one sample of a study of blood T cell repertoires in COVID-19. TCRdb keeps only in-frame clones here, not all; method: immunoSEQ multiplex PCR. Of 150,000 to 200,000 clones listed, roughly 90% are singletons. Material: peripheral blood. These receptors came from a man between 60 and 75 years old with active or convalescent COVID-19. CDR3s include the opening cysteine and the closing phenylalanine or tryptophan. D genes are given only for firm matches. Some rows have no size entry. The others give once, few or many, or a class for an expanded clone.

D gene	V gene	J gene	clone size	CDR3 DNA	CDR3 protein
-	TRBV19	TRBJ1-2	-	TGTGCCAGTAGTATGTCCAGGGACTATGGCTACACCTTC	CASSMSRDYGYTF
TRBD1	TRBV5-1	TRBJ1-4	-	TGCGCCAGCAGCGGGGACAGCATTAATGAAAAACTGTTTTTT	CASSGDSINEKLFF
TRBD1	TRBV4-2	TRBJ1-3	-	TGTGCCAGCAGCCGCGCGACAGGGGCTGGAAACACCATATATTTT	CASSRATGAGNTIYF
-	TRBV3-1/TRBV3-2	TRBJ1-1	-	TGTGCCAGCAGCCAAGCTGGGGAGTGGACTGAAGCTTTCTTT	CASSQAGEWTEAFF
-	TRBV11-3	TRBJ1-5	-	TGTGCCATCCGGGACACGAATAGCAATCAGCCCCAGCATTTT	CAIRDTNSNQPQHF
TRBD1	TRBV18	TRBJ1-6	-	TGTGCCAGCTCACCAGACAGGGTTTCACCCCTCCACTTT	CASSPDRVSPLHF
-	TRBV5-6	TRBJ2-7	-	TGTGCCAGCAGCTTGGGAAGTTTGGCAGGGGTCGAGCAGTACTTC	CASSLGSLAGVEQYF
-	TRBV4-2	TRBJ1-5	-	TGTGCCAGCAGCCAAGAGGGACAACCTGGATTCCCCCAGCATTTT	CASSQEGQPGFPQHF
TRBD2	TRBV23-1	TRBJ2-2	-	TGCGCCAGCAGTCGAATCCAGAAGCGGGGGGGCCCCTTGACCGGGGAGCTGTTTTTT	CASSRIQKRGGPLTGELFF
TRBD1	TRBV5-4	TRBJ2-7	once	TGTGCCAGCAGGTCTGGTATGGGACAGGGTTCCCACGAGCAGTACTTC	CASRSGMGQGSHEQYF
-	TRBV19	TRBJ1-2	-	TGTGCCAGTAGTGCTCAGGGGAACTATGGCTACACCTTC	CASSAQGNYGYTF
-	TRBV7-2	TRBJ2-3	-	TGTGCCAGCAGCTTAGTCTGGGCGGATACGCAGTATTTT	CASSLVWADTQYF
-	TRBV5-1	TRBJ1-2	-	TGCGCCAGCAGCTGGGGGGACTATGGCTACACCTTC	CASSWGDYGYTF
-	TRBV28	TRBJ1-1	-	TGTGCCAGCAGTTTTAGTGGTGAAGCTTTCTTT	CASSFSGEAFF
-	TRBV14	TRBJ2-7	few	TGTGCCAGCAGCCCGACAGGTTTTGAAAATCTGGTCTTC	CASSPTGFENLVF
TRBD2	TRBV24-1	TRBJ2-1	-	TGTGCCACCAGTGTAGCGGGAGGAACCAATGAGCAGTTCTTC	CATSVAGGTNEQFF
TRBD1	TRBV5-1	TRBJ1-4	-	TGCGCCAGCAGCTCGACAGGGGCCGGTGAAAAACTGTTTTTT	CASSSTGAGEKLFF
TRBD1	TRBV5-1	TRBJ1-4	few	TGCGCCAGCAGCTCACAGGGGGCTGGGAATGAAAAACTGTTTTTT	CASSSQGAGNEKLFF
TRBD1	TRBV4-1	TRBJ1-1	-	TGCGCCAGCAGCCGAGAGACAGGGGCGGCTGAAGCTTTCTTT	CASSRETGAAEAFF
-	TRBV19	TRBJ2-5	-	TGTGCCAGTAGTAGCGGACAAGAGACCCAGTACTTC	CASSSGQETQYF
TRBD1	TRBV2	TRBJ2-3	-	TGTGCCAGCAGTCATGAAAGGACAGGGAGCACAGATACGCAGTATTTT	CASSHERTGSTDTQYF
TRBD1	TRBV7-6	TRBJ1-4	-	TGTGCCAGCAGGCCAGGGACAGAAAATGAAAAACTGTTTTTT	CASRPGTENEKLFF
-	TRBV5-1	TRBJ1-1	-	TGCGCCAGCAGCTCCCAAGGCCAGGGGAGTCTGAACACTGAAGCTTTCTTT	CASSSQGQGSLNTEAFF
TRBD2	TRBV10-3	TRBJ2-1	once	TGTGCCACCCTTAGCGGGGGGCGACACAATGAGCAGTTCTTC	CATLSGGRHNEQFF
-	TRBV18	TRBJ1-3	-	TGTGCCAGCTCACCAAAGCAGGGGCTTACTGGAAACACCATATATTTT	CASSPKQGLTGNTIYF
-	TRBV19	TRBJ2-3	-	TGTGCCAGTAGTGAACCAGGTTGGACGCAGTATTTT	CASSEPGWTQYF
TRBD2	TRBV19	TRBJ2-5	few	TGTGCCAGTAGTATTCTCCGACTAGCGGGAGGGGGAGAGACCCAGTACTTC	CASSILRLAGGGETQYF
-	TRBV11-2	TRBJ1-1	-	TGTGCCAGCAGCCCTCGCGGGGCTTTAAACACTGAAGCTTTCTTT	CASSPRGALNTEAFF
TRBD2	TRBV7-2	TRBJ2-7	-	TGTGCCAGCAGCTCAGCGGGAGTGTCCTACGAGCAGTACTTC	CASSSAGVSYEQYF
-	TRBV6-5	TRBJ1-5	-	TGTGCCAGCAGGAGGGACATCAATCAGCCCCAGCATTTT	CASRRDINQPQHF
TRBD1	TRBV6-6	TRBJ1-5	-	TGTGCCAGCAGTCTGGGGACAGGTAATCAGCCCCAGCATTTT	CASSLGTGNQPQHF
-	TRBV3-1/TRBV3-2	TRBJ1-1	-	TGTGCCAGCAGCCTAGGGGTATATAACACTGAAGCTTTCTTT	CASSLGVYNTEAFF
TRBD1	TRBV5-1	TRBJ1-4	-	TGCGCCAGCAGCCGGAACAGGGGGCGCGAAAAACTGTTTTTT	CASSRNRGREKLFF
-	TRBV27	TRBJ1-6	-	TGTGCCAGCAGTTTCTCTACAGTTGCTAATTCACCCCTCCACTTT	CASSFSTVANSPLHF
TRBD1	TRBV19	TRBJ1-3	-	TGTGCCAGTAATCAGGGGGACGCGTCTGGAAACACCATATATTTT	CASNQGDASGNTIYF
TRBD2	TRBV11-2	TRBJ2-5	-	TGTGCCAGCAGCCTCGGACTAGCGGGGGACCAAGAGACCCAGTACTTC	CASSLGLAGDQETQYF
-	TRBV10-2	TRBJ2-2	-	TGCGCCAGCAGAAGAGGAAACGGGGAGACGAACACCGGGGAGCTGTTTTTT	CASRRGNGETNTGELFF
TRBD2	TRBV5-1	TRBJ2-7	once	TGCGCCAGCAGGTCTACTAGCGGGAGGACCGACGAGCAGTACTTC	CASRSTSGRTDEQYF
TRBD2	TRBV7-9	TRBJ2-3	-	TGTGCCAGCAGCCCTGGGACTAGCGGGAGTTTTGATACGCAGTATTTT	CASSPGTSGSFDTQYF
-	TRBV6-2/TRBV6-3	TRBJ2-1	-	TGTGCCAGCAGCGACGCAGCCCGACCGACATACAATGAGCAGTTCTTC	CASSDAARPTYNEQFF
-	TRBV5-1	TRBJ1-2	-	TGCGCCAGCAGCTTGGCGGTTGGACCTACACAAAGGACAGCGAACTATGGCTACACCTTC	CASSLAVGPTQRTANYGYTF
TRBD1	TRBV19	TRBJ1-5	-	TGTGCCAGTAGAAAGGACAGGGCTAGCAATCAGCCCCAGCATTTT	CASRKDRASNQPQHF
TRBD1	TRBV2	TRBJ1-6	once	TGTGCCAGCAGTGGGACAGGGCGGTCACCCCTCCACTTT	CASSGTGRSPLHF
-	TRBV2	TRBJ1-1	-	TGTGCCAGCAGCAGACAGAGGAACACTGAAGCTTTCTTT	CASSRQRNTEAFF
TRBD2	TRBV7-9	TRBJ2-3	-	TGTGCCAGCAGCCCCCAGCGGGGGGGCCACACAGATACGCAGTATTTT	CASSPQRGGHTDTQYF
TRBD1	TRBV5-1	TRBJ1-1	-	TGCGCCAGCAGCTCCCTCGGGACAGCGAACACTGAAGCTTTCTTT	CASSSLGTANTEAFF
TRBD1	TRBV5-1	TRBJ2-7	-	TGCGCCAGCAGCCAGGGGACAGCCGCCTACGAGCAGTACTTC	CASSQGTAAYEQYF
TRBD1	TRBV5-1	TRBJ1-5	-	TGCGCCAGCAGCTTCACGGGACAGGGAGGGGATCAGCCCCAGCATTTT	CASSFTGQGGDQPQHF
-	TRBV2	TRBJ1-2	-	TGTGCCAGCAGTGTGGGAGGGAGGAGTAGAGGCTACACCTTC	CASSVGGRSRGYTF
TRBD1	TRBV5-1	TRBJ1-4	-	TGCGCCAGCAGCCGGACAGGACCAAATGAAAAACTGTTTTTT	CASSRTGPNEKLFF
-	TRBV2	TRBJ2-1	few	TGTGCCAGCAGTGAGCGGACTCGGAGCTCCTACAATGAGCAGTTCTTC	CASSERTRSSYNEQFF
-	TRBV5-6	TRBJ1-2	-	TGTGCCAGCAGCTTGGACAGGGCCTATGGCTACACCTTC	CASSLDRAYGYTF